This T cell receptor beta chain was recovered during a study of early stage breast cancer tumors. Points on this clone: The antigen is not known.

CDR1 and CDR2 from the germline V gene are KGHSH and LQKENI. The CDR3 extends over 13 amino acids. Trimming left V 0 bases short and J 12 bases short, with 12 bases between. Using immunoSEQ multiplex PCR, the repertoire was profiled, and TCRdb retains in-frame clones only, with some absent. The table has 40,000 to 60,000 clones, 78% seen once. Broader study findings: Unsorted bulk genomic DNA sequencing lacked pairing and functional marker data. In about 85% of the 16 patients, blood comparison separated tumor from normal breast. Compared with adjacent normal breast tissue, tumors showed 2 to 2.5-fold greater T cell density and higher clonality. Enriched TCRB sequences shared across patients were mostly commonly generated sequences.

The sample taken for sequencing was blood. This receptor was identified in a person aged 40 to 49 with breast cancer. The chain is built from TRBV18 and TRBJ2-1; a possible D gene is TRBD1 (6 bases). The CDR3 protein is CASSPPITTGQFF. For the CDR3, the DNA is TGTGCCAGCTCACCACCGATTACGACAGGGCAGTTCTTC.